A single sample is the source of the 23 T cell receptor beta chains below, sequenced in a study of shared clonotypes between healthy human individuals. TCRdb's copy holds only in-frame clones and misses some; the assay was immunoSEQ multiplex PCR. This sample carries about 690,000 clones, about 90% of them seen once, and the ten largest clones take approximately 35%. The specimen was memory CD8+ T cells from PBMCs. As for subset: CD45RO+ cells pooled with CCR7-negative TemRA cells. The source of these receptors is a man between 18 and 29 years old in good health. Some clones in this sample may be carry-over from other donors' samples.

This chain joins TRBV23-1 and TRBJ2-1, with TRBD2 matching 8 bases. TRBV23-1 carries the ORF label, with uncertain function. The CDR3 covers 17 residues. V lost 5 bases, J lost 4 bases, and 13 bases stayed unmatched. In nucleotides, the CDR3 is TGCGCCAGCAGTGCCCCCCCCAAAGCGGGAGAGTACAATGAGCAGTTCTTC. Translating gives CASSAPPKAGEYNEQFF.

V and J are TRBV27 and TRBJ2-5; tentatively, D is TRBD1 (5 bases). This CDR3 spans 11 amino acids. From germline, CDR1 is MNHEY and CDR2 SMNVEV (reference sequence). Trimming took off 6 bases at V and 5 bases at J, with 7 bases between the two ends. The CDR3 DNA follows: TGTGCCAGCAGGGGGCTTGAGACCCAGTACTTC. It translates to CASRGLETQYF.

This clone appeared a single time. The DNA for the CDR3 is TGTGCCAGCAGTGACTTTCTCCTGGAGGGCACAGATACGCAGTATTTT. The encoded protein is CASSDFLLEGTDTQYF. The genes are TRBV6-1 and TRBJ2-3, with TRBD2 as a possible D gene (5 bases). Trimming shortened V by 3 bases and J by 1 base, and 14 bases separated the two germline ends. This CDR3 is built from 16 residues. Germline CDR1 and CDR2: MNHNS and SASEGT.

The chain has TRBV27 and TRBJ2-5, with 9 bases aligning to TRBD2. CDR1 and CDR2 (germline): MNHEY, SMNVEV (reference sequence). The trim removed 7 bases at V and 2 bases at J, leaving 5 bases unmatched. The CDR3 is made up of 14 amino acids. The CDR3 reads CASMGSGGQETQYF. The CDR3 region has the DNA TGTGCCAGCATGGGTAGCGGGGGACAAGAGACCCAGTACTTC.

The CDR3 nucleotides read TGTGCCAGCAGACACGGGACGGGAGTGATCTACAATGAGCAGTTCTTC. It is translated as CASRHGTGVIYNEQFF. This chain uses TRBV7-9 with TRBJ2-1; maybe TRBD2 (6 bases). Germline loops: CDR1 SEHNR, CDR2 FQNEAQ (reference sequence). V lost 6 bases and J 3 bases, leaving 18 bases between the germline ends. CDR3 length equals 16 residues.

CDR3: CASLPRDSPNSADTQYF. In DNA, the CDR3 is TGTGCCAGTCTTCCCAGGGACAGCCCCAATAGCGCAGATACGCAGTATTTT. The rearrangement uses TRBV19 and TRBJ2-3; 7 nucleotides line up with TRBD1. The V and J ends lost 8 bases and 4 bases, in that order; junction bases with no gene match: 18. CDR3 length equals 17 residues. CDR1 is LNHDA, CDR2 SQIVND, per germline (reference sequence).

This sequence joins TRBV10-1 and TRBJ2-7; D remains unclear. Per germline, CDR1 WNHNN and CDR2 SYGVQD (reference sequence). V was trimmed by 0 bases and J by 6 bases, leaving 12 bases between them. CDR3 length equals 14 residues. The CDR3 reads CASSESNTYAEQYF. CDR3 coding DNA: TGCGCCAGCAGTGAGTCAAACACGTACGCCGAGCAGTACTTC.

The chain is built from TRBV7-6 and TRBJ2-5, with D tentatively TRBD1 (6 bases). The CDR3 length is 17 residues. Germline lookup yields CDR1 SGHVS and CDR2 FNYEAQ. Trimming took off 2 bases at V and 5 bases at J, with 21 bases between the two ends. The CDR3 is CASSLSPAAGVRETQYF. CDR3 nucleotides: TGTGCCAGCAGCTTATCACCCGCGGCAGGGGTGCGTGAGACCCAGTACTTC. Complete variable domain (other parts from reference TRBV7-6 and TRBJ2-5): GAGVSQSPRYKVTKRGQDVALRCDPISGHVSLYWYRQALGQGPEFLTYFNYEAQQDKSGLPNDRFSAERPEGSISTLTIQRTEQRDSAMYRCASSLSPAAGVRETQYFGPGTRLLVL.

The rearrangement uses TRBV7-2 and TRBJ2-7; TRBD1 aligns across 8 bases. The CDR3 has 14 amino acids. The germline gives CDR1 SGHTA, CDR2 FQGNSA. The V gene end was trimmed by 5 bases and the J gene end by 4 bases; junction bases not matched to a gene: 7. CDR3 DNA sequence: TGTGCCAGCAGCCTCCGGCAGGGGGCATACGAGCAGTACTTC. Amino acids: CASSLRQGAYEQYF.

CDR3 in amino acids: CASSWTGTGPGGYTF. The CDR3 DNA reads TGTGCCAGCAGCTGGACCGGGACAGGGCCCGGCGGCTACACCTTC. The V gene is TRBV5-4, the J gene TRBJ1-2; 9 bases fit TRBD1. The CDR3 consists of 15 residues. From germline, CDR1 is SGHNT and CDR2 YYREEE (reference sequence). V was pared by 3 bases and J by 8 bases, with 11 bases of the junction left unmatched.

The chain joins TRBV7-8 to TRBJ2-2, with 7 nucleotides matching TRBD2. After removal of 5 bases from V and 1 base from J, the junction contained 1 base not matched to a gene. The germline gives CDR1 SGHVS, CDR2 FQNEAQ. The CDR3 extends over 14 amino acids. CDR3 amino acids: CASSRTRNTGELFF. CDR3 nucleotides: TGTGCCAGCAGCCGGACTAGGAACACCGGGGAGCTGTTTTTT.

DNA for the CDR3: TGCAGCGTTGATCGCGACAGGGACACTGAAGCTTTCTTT. The encoded protein is CSVDRDRDTEAFF. The rearrangement links TRBV29-1 to TRBJ1-1; 7 bases are shared with TRBD1. CDR3 length: 13 amino acids. Losses at the gene ends were 3 bases for V and 3 bases for J; bases not matched to a gene: 4. The germline V gene encodes CDR1 SQVTM and CDR2 ANQGSEA.

This clone appeared once. CDR3 sequence (DNA): TGTGCCAGCAGTAAACAGGGGGTTGATGGCTACACCTTC. This translates into CASSKQGVDGYTF. The genes are TRBV6-5 and TRBJ1-2, with TRBD1 matching 8 bases. The trim removed 5 bases at V and 6 bases at J, leaving 5 bases unmatched. Germline CDR1 and CDR2: MNHEY and SVGAGI. This CDR3 is built from 13 residues.

The chain uses TRBV14 and TRBJ2-1, with D perhaps given as TRBD1 or TRBD2 (5 bases each). CDR3 length equals 20 residues. The germline gives CDR1 SGHDN, CDR2 FVKESK. Trimming removed 3 bases from V and 1 base from J, with 25 bases in between. The CDR3 region has the DNA TGTGCCAGCAGCCATTGGGACGGTCGCCCGGATAGAACGTCCTACAATGAGCAGTTCTTC. The encoded protein is CASSHWDGRPDRTSYNEQFF.

The chain recombines TRBV2 with TRBJ2-1, with 8 bases that match TRBD2. This CDR3 comprises 16 residues. Germline CDR1 reads SNHLY; CDR2 reads FYNNEI. The V segment lost 5 bases and the J segment 7 bases; nucleotides outside the gene matches: 13. CDR3: CASSNRGGRGGNEQFF. In DNA, the CDR3 is TGTGCCAGCAGTAATCGTGGCGGGCGCGGGGGGAATGAGCAGTTCTTC.

V gene TRBV7-8 combines with J gene TRBJ2-1, with 11 nucleotides matching TRBD2. The CDR3 spans 16 residues. Germline V gene lookup returns CDR1 SGHVS and CDR2 FQNEAQ. Trimming at V came to 5 bases and at J to 5 bases, leaving 8 bases not matched to a gene. CDR3 coding DNA: TGTGCCAGCAGCAGGAAAACTAGCGGGAGTAACAATGAGCAGTTCTTC. Amino acid sequence: CASSRKTSGSNNEQFF. The whole variable domain, filled in from reference TRBV7-8 and TRBJ2-1, reads GAGVSQSPRYKVAKRGQDVALRCDPISGHVSLFWYQQALGQGPEFLTYFQNEAQLDKSGLPSDRFFAERPEGSVSTLKIQRTQQEDSAVYLCASSRKTSGSNNEQFFGPGTRLTVL.

The rearrangement joins TRBV14 to TRBJ1-3; tentative D call: TRBD1 (6 bases). The CDR3 runs 15 residues. Germline CDR1 is SGHDN and CDR2 is FVKESK. V was trimmed by 3 bases and J by 1 base, leaving 10 bases between them. Written as DNA, the CDR3 is TGTGCCAGCAGCCAGATTACAGGGTCTGGAAACACCATATATTTT. It specifies CASSQITGSGNTIYF.

The chain carries TRBV2 and TRBJ1-5; D might be TRBD1 (6 bases). Trimming removed 8 bases from V and 0 bases from J, with 14 bases in between. CDR3 size: 15 residues. Germline CDR1 reads SNHLY; CDR2 reads FYNNEI. DNA of the CDR3: TGTGCCAGCGGGAGGGACATTTTTAGCAATCAGCCCCAGCATTTT. Amino acids: CASGRDIFSNQPQHF.

This clone was seen more than once but under ten times. The rearrangement uses TRBV2 and TRBJ1-1; 7 bases agree with TRBD1. Germline lookup yields CDR1 SNHLY and CDR2 FYNNEI. J lost 2 bases, V lost 6 bases, and 9 bases had no gene match. The CDR3 consists of 15 residues. As DNA, the CDR3 is TGTGCCAGCAGCTCCCCGGACAGGATCAACACTGAAGCTTTCTTT. It translates to CASSSPDRINTEAFF.

This clone was found once. The chain links TRBV5-4 to TRBJ2-7, with no clear D. CDR3 length: 15 amino acids. V was shortened by 4 bases and J by 3 bases, with 17 bases between the two germline ends. Germline V gene sequence: CDR1 SGHNT, CDR2 YYREEE (reference sequence). This chain's CDR3 is CASSLPVGSGYEQYF. Written as DNA, the CDR3 is TGTGCCAGCAGCCTCCCGGTGGGATCGGGCTACGAGCAGTACTTC.

The chain carries TRBV28 and TRBJ2-2; D gene uncertain. The CDR3 length is 15 residues. V gave up 4 bases and J gave up 0 bases, with 9 bases separating them. CDR1 and CDR2 from the germline V gene are MDHEN and SYDVKM. The CDR3 DNA reads TGTGCCAGCAGTTGGATCTGGACGAACACCGGGGAGCTGTTTTTT. Translating it yields CASSWIWTNTGELFF.

V and J are TRBV6-1 and TRBJ2-1; D uncertain. Germline V CDR1 and CDR2: MNHNS, SASEGT. This CDR3 is built from 14 residues. V shed 10 bases and J shed 2 bases, with 15 bases lying between them. In DNA, the CDR3 is TGTGCCACCGGACCAAGGACGGCCTACAATGAGCAGTTCTTC. As protein: CATGPRTAYNEQFF.

A remark on this clone: Other nucleotide sequences in the sample specify the same CDR3. V and J are TRBV27 and TRBJ1-1; D is perhaps TRBD1 (6 bases). The CDR3 length is 12 residues. Germline CDR1 reads MNHEY; CDR2 reads SMNVEV (reference sequence). Between the trimmed V and J ends, which lost 6 bases and 5 bases, there was a span of 10 bases. The CDR3 protein is CASRRGGTEAFF. CDR3 nucleotides: TGTGCCAGCAGAAGGGGGGGGACTGAAGCTTTCTTT.